What follows is one T cell receptor beta chain and its context. Its antigen is not known. Other DNA sequences in the sample encode the same CDR3. This sample stems from a study of OX40 agonist ivuxolimab in advanced cancers. Whole-study context: Of mixed ages from about 20 to 90 and averaging roughly 60 years, the group was about 86% male. Regarding the study as a whole: The study found among the lowest clonal expansion in partial responders at 0.1-3.0 mg/kg.

Libraries were prepared by immunoSEQ multiplex PCR; TCRdb keeps only in-frame clonotypes and omits some of them. The sample comprises 30,000 to 45,000 clones, about 81% of which are singletons, and approximately 21% rests with the top ten. This sequence was found in an adult with an advanced solid tumor such as melanoma, head and neck, liver or kidney cancer. The material sequenced was CD4+ or CD8+ T cells sorted from blood, taken in a trial of the OX40 agonist ivuxolimab.

In nucleotides, the CDR3 is TGTGCCAGCAGCTCCCCCAGGGGGACAGGGGGGCTAGGAAACACCATATATTTT. It encodes CASSSPRGTGGLGNTIYF. This chain joins TRBV7-9 and TRBJ1-3; 11 positions agree with TRBD1. CDR1 and CDR2 from the germline V gene are SEHNR and FQNEAQ (reference sequence). The CDR3 has 18 residues. The trim removed 4 bases at V and 4 bases at J, leaving 12 bases unmatched.